These 27 T cell receptor beta chains came from one sample sequenced in a study of metastatic and nonmetastatic thyroid tumors. Each patient went into thyroid surgery without having received any treatment. From the PCR reads, TCRdb re-called clones with MiXCR. This sample has about 25,000 clones; approximately 20% occur once, and the top ten carry about 4.6%. Sequencing input: blood. These TCRs come from a male donor with papillary thyroid cancer or a benign thyroid nodule (not recorded which). Some clones in this sample may be carry-over from other donors' samples.

This clone was observed at least ten times. This chain connects TRBV9 to TRBJ1-2, with unresolved D. The V gene's germline CDR1 is SGDLS and CDR2 YYNGEE. The CDR3 extends over 14 amino acids. V lost 6 bases, J lost 6 bases, and 18 bases lay in between. CDR3 bases: TGTGCCAGCAATAGCGACCTAGGTGGGGATGGCTACACCTTC. The encoded protein is CASNSDLGGDGYTF.

Concerning this clone: The junction shows a germline mismatch at one end, possibly a read error. This chain joins TRBV6-2 or TRBV6-3 and TRBJ2-1; 10 bases line up with TRBD2. This CDR3 comprises 16 residues. Germline loops: CDR1 MNHEY, CDR2 SVGEGT. The CDR3 DNA is TGTGCAAGCAGTCCACGGACTAGCGGCCCAAGAGATGAGCAGTTCTTC. Residues: CASSPRTSGPRDEQFF.

The sample holds many counts of this clone. The J gene is TRBJ2-7, the V gene TRBV30; TRBD1 matches 8 bases. The germline V gene has CDR1 GTSNPN and CDR2 SVGIG (reference sequence). The CDR3 is 13 amino acids. Trimming took 3 bases from V and 5 from J; bases not matched to a gene: 6. In nucleotides, the CDR3 is TGTGCCTGGAGCAGGGGGCGTAGGGACGAGCAGTACTTC. Its translation: CAWSRGRRDEQYF.

This clone was seen many times. The sample contains more than one DNA sequence encoding this CDR3. The V and J genes are TRBV28 and TRBJ2-3, with 12 bases fitting TRBD2. CDR1 is MDHEN and CDR2 is SYDVKM in the germline V gene. There are 17 residues in the CDR3. Trimming removed 2 bases from V and 3 bases from J; junction bases left unmatched: 6. The CDR3 loop reads CASSLEWLAGGTDTQYF. The CDR3, as DNA: TGTGCCAGCAGTTTAGAATGGCTAGCGGGAGGGACAGATACGCAGTATTTT. The complete variable domain, with remaining parts taken from reference TRBV28 and TRBJ2-3, reads DVKVTQSSRYLVKRTGEKVFLECVQDMDHENMFWYRQDPGLGLRLIYFSYDVKMKEKGDIPEGYSVSREKKERFSLILESASTNQTSMYLCASSLEWLAGGTDTQYFGPGTRLTVL.

This clone was found a few times. The gene calls are TRBV6-2 or TRBV6-3 and TRBJ2-2; D is perhaps TRBD1 (6 bases). The CDR3 has 14 amino acids. Germline V lookup: CDR1 MNHEY, CDR2 SVGEGT. Trimming pared 10 bases from V and 3 bases from J, leaving 15 bases between. The CDR3 sequence: CATERQEDTGELFF. CDR3 DNA sequence: TGTGCCACAGAAAGACAGGAGGACACCGGGGAGCTGTTTTTT.

In its sample, this clone ranks as medium-sized (0.01 to 0.1%). The genes are TRBV28 and TRBJ2-7; 9 nucleotides match TRBD1. The CDR3 is 15 amino acids. Germline CDR1 and CDR2: MDHEN and SYDVKM. With 6 bases clipped from V and 4 bases from J, the junction kept 10 bases outside the gene matches. For the CDR3, the DNA is TGTGCCAGCAGACACCCGGGGACAGGGTATTACGAGCAGTACTTC. It translates to CASRHPGTGYYEQYF.

The chain recombines TRBV6-1 with TRBJ2-5; 8 bases align to TRBD2. With 8 bases clipped from V and 1 base from J, the junction kept 9 bases outside the gene matches. CDR3 size: 15 residues. Germline CDR1 and CDR2: MNHNS and SASEGT. In DNA, the CDR3 is TGTGCCAGCGGCTCGAAGACTAGCGCCCAAGAGACCCAGTACTTC. This translates into CASGSKTSAQETQYF.

This clone was seen many times. The CDR3 region has the DNA TGCAGTGCTAGTGCTAGCCCTTTTTACAATGAGCAGTTCTTC. It translates to CSASASPFYNEQFF. The chain combines TRBV20-1 with TRBJ2-1; possibly TRBD2 for D (5 bases). This CDR3 spans 14 amino acids. Trimming took off 3 bases at V and 4 bases at J, with 13 bases between the two ends. Germline-derived CDR1 and CDR2 are DFQATT and SNEGSKA (reference sequence).

At least ten counts were recorded for this clone. V and J are TRBV19 and TRBJ1-3, with TRBD1 matching over 12 bases. Germline CDR1 reads LNHDA; CDR2 reads SQIVND (reference sequence). After removal of 4 bases from V and 4 bases from J, the junction contained 11 bases not matched to a gene. The CDR3 spans 18 residues. CDR3: CASSTFLAGTGGGNTIYF. As DNA, the CDR3 is TGTGCCAGTAGTACATTCCTAGCCGGGACAGGGGGCGGAAACACCATATATTTT.

This clone was found many times. The chain has TRBV10-2 and TRBJ2-1, with a tentative D call TRBD1 (6 bases). Germline V gene lookup returns CDR1 WSHSY and CDR2 SAAADI. The length of the CDR3 is 19 residues. Trimming pared 4 bases from V and 2 bases from J, leaving 24 bases between. The CDR3 DNA is TGCGCCAGCAGTGGACACCGCAAAGGGGGTATAATGACCTACAATGAGCAGTTCTTC. Its protein is CASSGHRKGGIMTYNEQFF.

The chain has TRBV20-1 and TRBJ1-2, with 9 positions matching TRBD1. The CDR3 has 13 amino acids. Per germline, CDR1 DFQATT and CDR2 SNEGSKA (reference sequence). The J segment lost 6 bases and the V segment lost 7 bases, leaving 9 bases of the junction unmatched. CDR3: CSGGDRGEDGYTF. In DNA form, the CDR3 reads TGCAGTGGGGGAGACAGGGGGGAAGATGGCTACACCTTC.

In the case of this clone: The junction departs from the called germline gene at one end, perhaps through a read error. The V call is TRBV5-1, the J call TRBJ2-7; unclear D gene. The CDR3 spans 10 residues. Germline-derived CDR1 and CDR2 are SGHRS and YFSETQ. CDR3 coding DNA: TGCGCCAGCAGATTGGGAGAGCAGTACTTC. Its protein product is CASRLGEQYF.

The chain links TRBV19 to TRBJ2-3; D unresolved. Trimming left V 4 bases short and J 2 bases short, with 16 bases between. There are 16 residues in the CDR3. Germline CDR1 and CDR2: LNHDA and SQIVND (reference sequence). The CDR3 region has the DNA TGTGCCAGTAGTAACACTCGGACCGGTATCACAGATACGCAGTATTTT. The encoded protein is CASSNTRTGITDTQYF.

V usage is TRBV7-6 and J usage is TRBJ2-7, with D possibly being TRBD2 (5 bases). The CDR3 consists of 11 residues. Deletions cut 8 bases from V and 6 bases from J, with 11 bases between. Germline V CDR1 and CDR2: SGHVS, FNYEAQ. CDR3 DNA: TGTGCCAGCGGGCCGAGGGTCGAGCAGTACTTC. Its protein is CASGPRVEQYF.

This clone has a count of ten or more. The chain uses TRBV20-1 and TRBJ2-7; 10 bases match TRBD1. The CDR3 consists of 15 residues. CDR1 DFQATT and CDR2 SNEGSKA come from the germline V gene (reference sequence). V trimming: 6 bases; J trimming: 2 bases; junction bases outside the gene matches: 10. The CDR3 here is CSALRLGTGAYEQYF. CDR3 DNA sequence: TGCAGTGCCCTTCGTCTTGGGACAGGGGCCTACGAGCAGTACTTC.

This clone was seen a few times. The chain couples TRBV6-5 to TRBJ1-5, with D possibly TRBD1 on 5 matching bases. CDR1 is MNHEY, CDR2 SVGAGI, per germline. Trimming took 2 bases from V and 9 from J, leaving 17 bases between them. This CDR3 region has 15 residues. As DNA, the CDR3 is TGTGCCAGCAGTTACGACAGTAAGCTGGCGGGGCCCCAGCATTTT. This sequence encodes CASSYDSKLAGPQHF.

The chain couples TRBV4-2 to TRBJ2-3; the D is unclear. The CDR3 runs 16 residues. Trimming took off 4 bases at V and 2 bases at J, with 16 bases between the two ends. CDR1 and CDR2 from the germline V gene are LGHNA and YNFKEQ. The CDR3 protein is CASSPRVDRPTDTQYF. For the CDR3, the DNA is TGTGCCAGCAGCCCGCGCGTTGACCGACCCACAGATACGCAGTATTTT.

Ten or more counts support this clone. The V gene is TRBV6-2 or TRBV6-3, the J gene TRBJ1-1, with TRBD1 identical over 7 bases. After removal of 6 bases from V and 6 bases from J, the junction contained 10 bases not matched to a gene. This CDR3 has 14 residues. The germline CDR1 and CDR2 sequences are MNHEY and SVGEGT. DNA for the CDR3: TGTGCCAGCAGCCCTGACAGGGCATTTGCTGAAGCTTTCTTT. Amino acid sequence: CASSPDRAFAEAFF.

This clone was detected ten times or more. J is TRBJ2-4 and V is TRBV20-1; possibly TRBD2 for D (6 bases). CDR1 is DFQATT and CDR2 is SNEGSKA in the germline V gene (reference sequence). This CDR3 spans 17 amino acids. V was cut by 3 bases and J by 1 base, with 19 bases left in between. The CDR3 reads CSASPWDSGKAKNIQYF. The DNA for the CDR3 is TGCAGTGCTAGCCCCTGGGACTCCGGGAAGGCCAAAAACATTCAGTACTTC.

The gene calls are TRBV20-1 and TRBJ2-7, with D possibly being TRBD2 (6 bases). The V end lost 5 bases, the J end lost 4 bases, and 21 bases lay between the germline ends. The CDR3 runs 15 residues. Germline CDR1 and CDR2: DFQATT and SNEGSKA (reference sequence). This chain's CDR3 is CSALRRDFPGYEQYF. Written as DNA, the CDR3 is TGCAGTGCTCTCCGCCGGGACTTCCCCGGGTACGAGCAGTACTTC.

The chain uses TRBV6-2 or TRBV6-3 and TRBJ2-1; 9 nucleotides align to TRBD2. The length of the CDR3 is 14 residues. Trimming removed 2 bases from V and 9 bases from J; junction bases left unmatched: 5. Germline V lookup: CDR1 MNHEY, CDR2 SVGEGT. This CDR3 reads CASSYAGGPGEQFF. The DNA for the CDR3 is TGTGCCAGCAGTTACGCGGGAGGGCCGGGTGAGCAGTTCTTC.

In this sample, this clone turned up many times. V and J are TRBV9 and TRBJ1-1, with D hard to call. Between the trimmed V and J ends, which lost 4 bases and 1 base, there was a span of 8 bases. Germline V gene lookup returns CDR1 SGDLS and CDR2 YYNGEE. This CDR3 comprises 13 residues. The CDR3: CASSPSQNTEAFF. The CDR3, as DNA: TGTGCCAGCAGCCCCAGTCAGAACACTGAAGCTTTCTTT.

The CDR3 region has the DNA TGTGCCAGCAGCCCGACAGGGATGAACACTGAAGCTTTCTTT. Translated: CASSPTGMNTEAFF. The chain uses TRBV9 and TRBJ1-1, with 7 nucleotides matching TRBD1. J gave up 0 bases and V 4 bases, and 3 bases lay outside the gene matches. CDR1 and CDR2 (germline): SGDLS, YYNGEE. The CDR3 runs to 14 residues.

This clone was seen many times. The chain has TRBV7-2 and TRBJ2-1; TRBD2 matches 16 bases. Per germline, CDR1 SGHTA and CDR2 FQGNSA. There are 17 residues in the CDR3. Unmatched junction bases numbered 4, after V lost 4 bases and J lost 4 bases. In nucleotides, the CDR3 is TGTGCCAGCAGCTCGGGACTAGCGGGAGGGCAATACAATGAGCAGTTCTTC. Translating it yields CASSSGLAGGQYNEQFF.

This clone was counted ten times or more. The V gene is TRBV9, the J gene TRBJ2-1; TRBD2 might be the D (6 bases). The CDR3 is 17 amino acids. CDR1 SGDLS and CDR2 YYNGEE come from the germline V gene. V shed 0 bases and J shed 2 bases, with 15 bases lying between them. CDR3 coding DNA: TGTGCCAGCAGCGTAGATAATAGCGGAAGCACCTACAATGAGCAGTTCTTC. It is translated as CASSVDNSGSTYNEQFF.

This clone has a handful of counts. This sequence joins TRBV19 and TRBJ2-1; 7 nucleotides match TRBD2. The germline gives CDR1 LNHDA, CDR2 SQIVND (reference sequence). Losses at the gene ends were 11 bases for V and 4 bases for J; bases not matched to a gene: 11. The CDR3 contains 14 residues. The CDR3 spells CAPAGRRGYNEQFF. The CDR3 DNA is TGTGCCCCCGCGGGAAGGCGGGGGTACAATGAGCAGTTCTTC.

This clone was found many times. The chain carries TRBV7-2 and TRBJ1-4; D perhaps matches TRBD1 (5 bases). The CDR3 runs to 19 residues. Trimming removed 5 bases from V and 5 bases from J, with 27 bases in between. In germline, CDR1 is SGHTA, CDR2 FQGNSA. DNA for the CDR3: TGTGCCAGCAGCCCAGAGCAGGCCGGGACCCGAGAATTCAATGAAAAACTGTTTTTT. Protein: CASSPEQAGTREFNEKLFF.